A selection of T cell receptor beta chains follows, all from one sample in a study of blood T cell repertoires in COVID-19. Assay used: immunoSEQ multiplex PCR; TCRdb lists only in-frame clones, some missing. The repertoire holds 380,000 or so clones, with about 89% as singletons. The sequenced material came from PBMCs or T cells enriched from blood (not recorded which). The receptors here all came from a man younger than 40 who had recovered from COVID-19. The CDR3 runs from the conserved cysteine through the conserved F or W. A D gene is named only where the DNA matches it firmly. The listing skips clone size in some rows; elsewhere it reads once, few, many or a size class.

>TRBJ1-2|.|TRBV7-8|.
TGTGCCAGCAGCCCGCTCCCCCAAGCTGGCTACACCTTC
CASSPLPQAGYTF
>TRBJ2-5|TRBD1|TRBV6-6|.
TGTGCCAGCAATAAAATTCGAGGACAGGACCAAGAGACCCAGTACTTC
CASNKIRGQDQETQYF
>TRBJ1-2|.|TRBV7-2|.
TGTGCCAGCAGCTTAGACCAATCGGGGTTGTGGGGCTACACCTTC
CASSLDQSGLWGYTF
>TRBJ2-7|.|TRBV4-2|.
TGTGCCAGCAGCCAGGGGCCTGAGGTTTACGAGCAGTACTTC
CASSQGPEVYEQYF
>TRBJ1-3|.|TRBV13|once
TGTGCCAGCAGCCCCCTGGGCAGGGTCTCTGGAAACACCATATATTTT
CASSPLGRVSGNTIYF
>TRBJ1-1|TRBD1|TRBV11-2|few
TGTGCCAGCAGCTACCGGACAGGGCAGGACACTGAAGCTTTCTTT
CASSYRTGQDTEAFF
>TRBJ2-5|.|TRBV12-2|once
TGTGCAAGTCGCAACCTTCCACTAGCGGGGGGACAAGAGACCCAGTACTTC
CASRNLPLAGGQETQYF
>TRBJ2-1|.|TRBV5-1|.
TGCGCCAGCAGCTTAGGGCAGGGTGGCTACAATGAGCAGTTCTTC
CASSLGQGGYNEQFF
>TRBJ2-2|TRBD1|TRBV5-1|.
TGCGCCAGCAGCTTGTCGGGACAGACGAACACCGGGGAGCTGTTTTTT
CASSLSGQTNTGELFF
>TRBJ2-5|TRBD2|TRBV2|once
TGTGCCAGCAGGAGTAGGAGCGGGGGGGAAGAGACCCAGTACTTC
CASRSRSGGEETQYF
>TRBJ1-4|.|TRBV19|.
TGTGCCAGTAGTATTTTGGGCAGGGGTGGTGAAAAACTGTTTTTT
CASSILGRGGEKLFF
>TRBJ1-1|.|TRBV13|once
TGTGCCAGCAGCCGGACAGCTCACACTGAAGCTTTCTTT
CASSRTAHTEAFF
>TRBJ1-2|TRBD1|TRBV7-2|.
TGTGCCAGCAACCCGGACAGGGGAGAAAACTATGGCTACACCTTC
CASNPDRGENYGYTF
>TRBJ1-6|.|TRBV6-5|once
TGTGCCAGCAGCCGGACAGTTAATTCACCCCTCCACTTT
CASSRTVNSPLHF
>TRBJ1-3|TRBD1|TRBV7-9|.
TGTGCCAGCAGCTTAAGGGGGACAGGGGATGGAAACACCATATATTTT
CASSLRGTGDGNTIYF
>TRBJ2-3|TRBD2|TRBV30|.
TGTGCCTGGAGTGTATATCCCCTAGCGGGGGGCCAGGATACGCAGTATTTT
CAWSVYPLAGGQDTQYF
>TRBJ1-2|.|TRBV7-2|.
TGTGCCAGCAGCTTGGGCCAGAGCTATGGCTACACCTTC
CASSLGQSYGYTF
>TRBJ1-1|TRBD1|TRBV5-1|.
TGCGCCAGCAGCTGGAGACAGGGTGGCACTGAAGCTTTCTTT
CASSWRQGGTEAFF
>TRBJ1-6|.|TRBV30|.
TGTGCCTGGAGTACCTCGGGGAGCTCCTATAATTCACCCCTCCACTTT
CAWSTSGSSYNSPLHF
>TRBJ1-2|TRBD1|TRBV6-5|.
TGTGCCAGCAGCCTGGGACAGGGAAGATTTGGCTACACCTTC
CASSLGQGRFGYTF
>TRBJ2-1|.|TRBV2|.
TGTGCCGTCATAGGGGAAGTTCCCCCGTTCGGCAATGAGCAGTTCTTC
CAVIGEVPPFGNEQFF
>TRBJ1-5|.|TRBV7-8|.
TGTGCCAGCAGCTTAGATTTGGCCGGGAATCAGCCCCAGCATTTT
CASSLDLAGNQPQHF
>TRBJ2-2|.|TRBV19|.
TGTGCCAGCTCCTGGGGGCGGGCCACGAACACCGGGGAGCTGTTTTTT
CASSWGRATNTGELFF
>TRBJ1-4|.|TRBV7-2|.
TGTGCCAGCAGCCCCCGGACAGCAACTAATGAAAAACTGTTTTTT
CASSPRTATNEKLFF
>TRBJ1-4|.|TRBV5-6|.
TGTGCCAGCAGCTCCGGGAGGACTAATGAAAAACTGTTTTTT
CASSSGRTNEKLFF
>TRBJ1-2|.|TRBV13|.
TGTGCCAGCAGCTTTATCTCAGCTAACTATGGCTACACCTTC
CASSFISANYGYTF
>TRBJ1-2|.|TRBV11-2|.
TGTGCCAGCAGCCTCGGGTATCAGGGTGGCTACACCTTC
CASSLGYQGGYTF
>TRBJ1-2|.|TRBV5-1|.
TGCGCCAGCAGCTTGGGGGCAAGGGGCTCAGATGGCTACACCTTC
CASSLGARGSDGYTF
>TRBJ1-1|.|TRBV19|.
TGTGCCAGTAGCAAATTCTCTGGTGGAGGAGCTTTCTTT
CASSKFSGGGAFF
>TRBJ1-2|TRBD1|TRBV5-1|.
TGCGCCAGCAGCTTGGTACCGGGACAGAACTATGGCTACACCTTC
CASSLVPGQNYGYTF
>TRBJ1-1|.|TRBV5-1|.
TGCGCCAGCAGCTTCGTACAGGAGGGCACTGAAGCTTTCTTT
CASSFVQEGTEAFF
>TRBJ1-2|.|TRBV29-1|.
TGCAGCGCGAGCGGGGGCAAAGACTATGGCTACACCTTC
CSASGGKDYGYTF
>TRBJ1-2|TRBD1|TRBV5-1|.
TGCGCCAGCAGCTTGGACAGGGGTAGCTACACCTTC
CASSLDRGSYTF
>TRBJ2-7|TRBD2|TRBV5-1|.
TGCGCCAGCAATGGACTAGCGGGATCCTACGAGCAGTACTTC
CASNGLAGSYEQYF
>TRBJ1-1|.|TRBV6-4|.
TGTGCCAGCAGGGCGGGACCGAAAACTGAAGCTTTCTTT
CASRAGPKTEAFF
>TRBJ1-2|.|TRBV6-5|.
TGTGCCAGCAGTTCATGGCAGGCAGCTAACTATGGCTACACCTTC
CASSSWQAANYGYTF
>TRBJ2-3|.|TRBV10-1|.
TGCGCCAGCAGTTTCGGACTATCCGTAAGCACAGATACGCAGTATTTT
CASSFGLSVSTDTQYF
>TRBJ2-7|.|TRBV3-1/TRBV3-2|few
TGTGCCAGCAGCCAAGACGCTCTATCCTACGAGCAGTACTTC
CASSQDALSYEQYF
>TRBJ2-7|TRBD1|TRBV5-5|.
TGTGCCAGCAGCAGGGACAGGGGGTCTTCCTACGAGCAGTACTTC
CASSRDRGSSYEQYF
>TRBJ2-7|.|TRBV5-5|once
TGTGCCAGCAGCCCAGGATCTTACGAGCAGTACTTC
CASSPGSYEQYF
>TRBJ1-4|.|TRBV6-5|.
TGTGCCAGCAGCCAGGACAGTTATAATGAAAAACTGTTTTTT
CASSQDSYNEKLFF
>TRBJ1-6|TRBD1|TRBV9|.
TGTGCCAGCAGCTACACTGACAGGGTCTTTAGTAATTCACCCCTCCACTTT
CASSYTDRVFSNSPLHF
>TRBJ1-1|.|TRBV19|.
TGTGCCAGTAGTATAGGGGGGCAGACGAACACTGAAGCTTTCTTT
CASSIGGQTNTEAFF
>TRBJ1-3|TRBD1|TRBV6-6|.
TGTGCCAGCAGTAACGGACAGGGCAGCTCTGGAAACACCATATATTTT
CASSNGQGSSGNTIYF
>TRBJ1-4|.|TRBV27|.
TGTGCCAGCAGGCGGGGCAGTGAAAAACTGTTTTTT
CASRRGSEKLFF
>TRBJ1-2|.|TRBV27|.
TGTGCCAGCAGTCTAACGCCGGGTTTGGAGGTTCGTGGCTACACCTTC
CASSLTPGLEVRGYTF
>TRBJ1-4|.|TRBV28|.
TGTGCCAGCAAAAGAGTGAGGCAGTCTAATGAAAAACTGTTTTTT
CASKRVRQSNEKLFF
>TRBJ1-6|TRBD1|TRBV7-9|.
TGTGCCAGCAGCTTAGTAATGGGACAGGGGGAAATCTATAATTCACCCCTCCACTTT
CASSLVMGQGEIYNSPLHF
>TRBJ2-7|.|TRBV6-5|.
TGTGCCAGCAGTTACTCGAAAGGGAGCTACGAGCAGTACTTC
CASSYSKGSYEQYF
>TRBJ2-1|TRBD1|TRBV24-1|.
TGTGCCACCAGTGATTCACCGGGACAGGGGAGTTACAATGAGCAGTTCTTC
CATSDSPGQGSYNEQFF
>TRBJ1-5|.|TRBV27|few
TGTGCCAGCGGCCGGGGAAATCAGCCCCAGCATTTT
CASGRGNQPQHF
>TRBJ2-3|TRBD2|TRBV11-2|.
TGTGCCAGCAGCTTAGGGGTAGCGGGGGGGTCAGATACGCAGTATTTT
CASSLGVAGGSDTQYF